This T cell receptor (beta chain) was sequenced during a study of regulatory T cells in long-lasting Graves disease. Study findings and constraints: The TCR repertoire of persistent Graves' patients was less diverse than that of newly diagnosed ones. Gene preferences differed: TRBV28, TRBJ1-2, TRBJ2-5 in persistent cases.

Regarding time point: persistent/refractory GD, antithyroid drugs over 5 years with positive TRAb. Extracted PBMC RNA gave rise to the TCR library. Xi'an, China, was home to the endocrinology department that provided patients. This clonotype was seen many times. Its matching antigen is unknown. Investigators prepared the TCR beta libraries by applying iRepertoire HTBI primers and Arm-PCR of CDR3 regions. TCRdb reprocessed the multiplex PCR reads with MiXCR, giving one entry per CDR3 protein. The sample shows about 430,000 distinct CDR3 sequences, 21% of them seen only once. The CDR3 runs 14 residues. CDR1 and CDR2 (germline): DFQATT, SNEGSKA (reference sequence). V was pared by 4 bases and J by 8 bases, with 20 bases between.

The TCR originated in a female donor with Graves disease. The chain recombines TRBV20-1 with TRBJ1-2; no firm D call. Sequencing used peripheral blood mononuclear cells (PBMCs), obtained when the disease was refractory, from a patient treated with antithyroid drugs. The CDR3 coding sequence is TGCAGTGCTACCTTATGGGAGAAGGAAGGGGGCTACACCTTC. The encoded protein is CSATLWEKEGGYTF.